A single sample gave rise to the 4 T cell receptor beta chains below, sequenced in a study of cytotoxic CD8 clonotypes in ibrutinib-treated CLL. Sequenced by immunoSEQ multiplex PCR; TCRdb stores in-frame clones only, minus some. The profile covers about 250,000 clones, with roughly 70% appearing a single time and 15% taken by the ten largest. This sample comprised PBMCs, obtained after 24 months of ibrutinib treatment. The receptors shown here come from a human donor with chronic lymphocytic leukemia.

This clone was observed a single time. The chain has TRBV18 and TRBJ2-7; 10 bases are shared with TRBD1. CDR1 is KGHSH, CDR2 LQKENI, per germline. The CDR3 runs to 15 residues. The junction had 12 bases not matched to a gene; V was cut back by 4 bases and J by 9 bases. The chain's CDR3 is CASSQTGTGAQGQYF. CDR3 coding DNA: TGTGCCAGCTCACAAACCGGGACAGGGGCTCAGGGGCAGTACTTC. The full variable domain, completed using reference TRBV18 and TRBJ2-7, is NAGVMQNPRHLVRRRGQEARLRCSPMKGHSHVYWYRQLPEEGLKFMVYLQKENIIDESGMPKERFSAEFPKEGPSILRIQQVVRGDSAAYFCASSQTGTGAQGQYFGPGTRLTVT.

The chain couples TRBV30 to TRBJ2-7; 7 positions agree with TRBD2. The CDR3 consists of 19 residues. J was trimmed by 3 bases and V by 0 bases; bases with no gene match: 20. CDR1 is GTSNPN and CDR2 is SVGIG in the germline V gene (reference sequence). As DNA, the CDR3 is TGTGCCTGGAGTGTACGGGCTAGCGGAACGCCGTGGGTGGGCTACGAGCAGTACTTC. Protein: CAWSVRASGTPWVGYEQYF.

This clone was counted only a few times. The V and J genes are TRBV30 and TRBJ2-3; D unresolved. The length of the CDR3 is 11 residues. Germline values: CDR1 GTSNPN, CDR2 SVGIG (reference sequence). V lost 5 bases and J 2 bases, leaving 5 bases between the germline ends. The CDR3 reads CAWSATDTQYF. In DNA form, the CDR3 reads TGTGCCTGGTCAGCCACAGATACGCAGTATTTT.

The chain carries TRBV12-5 and TRBJ1-2, with 7 positions matching TRBD1. Trimming cost V 3 bases and J 0 bases; bases outside gene matches: 7. Germline V gene lookup returns CDR1 LGHNT and CDR2 FRNRAP. The CDR3 has 16 amino acids. DNA of the CDR3: TGTGCTAGTGGTTTAGGGGGACAGACACCTAACTATGGCTACACCTTC. The encoded protein is CASGLGGQTPNYGYTF.